Shown below are 9 T cell receptor beta chains from a single sample sequenced in a study of blood T cells in healthy people across ages (dated by TCRdb to between 2015 and 2016). The method was 5' RACE. The sequencing machine was an Illumina HiSeq 2500. A second about 7 to 11 cycle PCR used a sample-barcoded 5' primer and a J-beta primer mix. In-frame beta chains were kept once TCRdb had trimmed the public reads at Q25 with fastp and called clones with MiXCR. Rows with a matching CDR3 protein are joined into one entry that keeps the most common DNA and genes. The sample profile shows around 600,000 distinct CDR3 sequences; roughly 48% of them were found once. Together, the top ten hold just under 25% of the sample. The sample taken for sequencing was blood. These receptor sequences come from a man at least 80 years old in good health.

The chain combines TRBV20-1 with TRBJ1-1, with unresolved D. This CDR3 spans 13 amino acids. Germline loops: CDR1 DFQATT, CDR2 SNEGSKA (reference sequence). The germline V and J ends were trimmed by 6 bases and 2 bases, with 13 bases remaining between them. The DNA for the CDR3 is TGCAGTGCAGCCAGGACGGCCAACACTGAAGCTTTCTTT. This encodes CSAARTANTEAFF.

J is TRBJ2-2 and V is TRBV5-5, with 7 bases lining up with TRBD1. V lost 5 bases and J lost 7; bases outside the gene matches: 11. CDR3 length: 15 amino acids. Looked up from germline, CDR1 is SGHKS and CDR2 is YYEKEE (reference sequence). The CDR3 nucleotides read TGTGCCAGCAGAGACGTCGCGACAGGGATCGGGGAGCTGTTTTTT. It yields the protein CASRDVATGIGELFF. Based on the CDR3 plus reference TRBV5-5 and TRBJ2-2, the full variable domain is DAGVTQSPTHLIKTRGQQVTLRCSPISGHKSVSWYQQVLGQGPQFIFQYYEKEERGRGNFPDRFSARQFPNYSSELNVNALLLGDSALYLCASRDVATGIGELFFGEGSRLTVL.

This chain uses TRBV20-1 with TRBJ2-1; 8 bases are shared with TRBD2. Germline loops: CDR1 DFQATT, CDR2 SNEGSKA (reference sequence). The CDR3 has 14 residues. V was pared by 6 bases and J by 0 bases, with 4 bases of the junction left unmatched. The CDR3 coding sequence is TGCAGTGCCACTAGCGGAGGCTCCTACAATGAGCAGTTCTTC. Its protein is CSATSGGSYNEQFF.

The chain combines TRBV6-2 or TRBV6-3 with TRBJ2-5; the D is unclear. CDR1 and CDR2 from the germline V gene are MNHEY and SVGEGT. V was pared by 6 bases and J by 7 bases, with 15 bases between. The CDR3 sequence is 13 residues long. The CDR3 region has the DNA TGTGCCAGCAGCCCCGACTTAGACGGGACCCAGTACTTC. It is translated as CASSPDLDGTQYF.

This clonotype was seen a few times. This chain links TRBV27 with TRBJ2-1; 9 bases match TRBD1. Germline V CDR1 and CDR2: MNHEY, SMNVEV (reference sequence). The CDR3 extends over 15 amino acids. V lost 4 bases, J lost 3 bases, and 4 bases stayed unmatched. The CDR3 loop reads CASSSWGQGYNEQFF. The DNA of the CDR3 is TGTGCCAGCAGTTCGTGGGGACAGGGCTACAATGAGCAGTTCTTC.

This clonotype has a single count. The chain carries TRBV7-6 and TRBJ2-1, with 10 positions matching TRBD2. Germline values: CDR1 SGHVS, CDR2 FNYEAQ. The CDR3 has 16 amino acids. Unmatched junction bases numbered 9, after V lost 2 bases and J lost 8 bases. CDR3 bases: TGTGCCAGCAGCTTACAGCGGGAGGGCCTAGTCTATGAGCAGTTCTTC. Residues: CASSLQREGLVYEQFF.

This chain joins TRBV20-1 and TRBJ2-1; 7 bases are a match to TRBD1. With 2 bases clipped from V and 9 bases from J, the junction kept 4 bases outside the gene matches. The CDR3 consists of 12 residues. CDR1 is DFQATT and CDR2 is SNEGSKA in the germline V gene (reference sequence). CDR3 residues: CSARKAGGEQFF. The CDR3 bases are TGCAGTGCTAGAAAGGCAGGGGGTGAGCAGTTCTTC.

The chain links TRBV20-1 to TRBJ2-5, with 9 bases matching TRBD2. The V and J ends lost 1 base and 5 bases, in that order; junction bases with no gene match: 5. Germline lookup yields CDR1 DFQATT and CDR2 SNEGSKA (reference sequence). This CDR3 comprises 14 residues. CDR3 sequence: CSARARTSVETQYF. DNA for the CDR3: TGCAGTGCTAGAGCGCGGACTAGCGTGGAGACCCAGTACTTC.

The rearrangement links TRBV15 to TRBJ2-1; D may match TRBD1 or TRBD2 (5 bases each). V gave up 5 bases and J gave up 6 bases, with 20 bases separating them. This CDR3 contains 16 residues. The germline V gene encodes CDR1 LNHNV and CDR2 YYDKDF (reference sequence). CDR3 sequence reads: CATSESRIPRGNEQFF. In DNA, the CDR3 is TGTGCCACCAGCGAGTCGAGGATTCCGAGGGGCAATGAGCAGTTCTTC.